This record looks at one TCR beta chain sequence and its context. Its target is not known. The data belong to a study of siplizumab effects on memory and regulatory T cells. Assaying covered 100,000 or so TCR templates per sample. Data came from immunoSEQ multiplex PCR; TCRdb stores just in-frame clones and leaves some out. The table shows around 100,000 clones, with 94% occurring only once. Deletions cut 7 bases from V and 3 bases from J, with 12 bases between. The CDR3 totals 13 residues. In germline, CDR1 is SEHNR, CDR2 FQNEAQ (reference sequence). Whole-study results and caveats: Memory cells seemed less diverse than naive T cells, which also seemed major contributors to the alloresponse. For mappable alloreactive CD4+ clones, the mean Treg-derived fraction was about 69% with siplizumab and roughly 25% in controls.

The sample comprised Tregs sorted from blood. The origin of this receptor is a human donor in good health. V usage is TRBV7-9 and J usage is TRBJ1-1; D is undetermined. The CDR3 reads CASTKTVDTEAFF. In DNA form, the CDR3 reads TGTGCCAGCACCAAGACGGTGGACACTGAAGCTTTCTTT.